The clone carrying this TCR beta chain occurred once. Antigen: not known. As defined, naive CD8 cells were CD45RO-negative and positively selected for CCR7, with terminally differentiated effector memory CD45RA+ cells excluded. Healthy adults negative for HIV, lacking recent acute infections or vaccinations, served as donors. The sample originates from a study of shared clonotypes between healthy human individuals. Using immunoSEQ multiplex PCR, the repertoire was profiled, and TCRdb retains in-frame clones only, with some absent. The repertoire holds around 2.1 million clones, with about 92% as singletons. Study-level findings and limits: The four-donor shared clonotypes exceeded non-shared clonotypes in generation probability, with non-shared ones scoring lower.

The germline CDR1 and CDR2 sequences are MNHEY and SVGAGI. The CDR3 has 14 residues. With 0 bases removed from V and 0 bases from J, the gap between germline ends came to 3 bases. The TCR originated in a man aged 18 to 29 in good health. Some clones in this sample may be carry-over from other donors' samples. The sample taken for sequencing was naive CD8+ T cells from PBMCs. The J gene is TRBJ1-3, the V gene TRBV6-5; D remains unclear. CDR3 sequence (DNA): TGTGCCAGCAGTTACTCGGCCTCTGGAAACACCATATATTTT. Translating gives CASSYSASGNTIYF.